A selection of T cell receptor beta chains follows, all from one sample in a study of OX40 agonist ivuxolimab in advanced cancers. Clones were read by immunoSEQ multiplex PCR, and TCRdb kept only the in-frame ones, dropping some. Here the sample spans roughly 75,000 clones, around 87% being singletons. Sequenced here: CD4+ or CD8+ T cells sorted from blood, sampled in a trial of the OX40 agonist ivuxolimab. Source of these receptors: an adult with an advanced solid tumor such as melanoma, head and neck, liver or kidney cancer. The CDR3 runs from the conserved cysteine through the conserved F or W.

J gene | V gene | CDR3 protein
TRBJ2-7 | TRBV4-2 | CASSQDGTASYEQYF
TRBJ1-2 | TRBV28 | CASSLRGNYGYTF
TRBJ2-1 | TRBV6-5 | CASSYFRVTYNEQFF
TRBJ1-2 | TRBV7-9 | CASSFGFDYGYTF
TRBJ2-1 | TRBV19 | CASKDRGRDEQFF
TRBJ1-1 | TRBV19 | CASSMRGGVTTEAFF
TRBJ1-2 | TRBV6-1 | CASITGTDYGYTF
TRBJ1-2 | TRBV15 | CATSLAGVGYTF
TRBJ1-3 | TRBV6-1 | CASSEMGAGNTIYF
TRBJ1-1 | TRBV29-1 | CSAHRVLKTEAFF
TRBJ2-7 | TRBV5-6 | CASSLTLFGTGQSNEQYF
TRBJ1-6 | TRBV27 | CASSPGYRADSPLHF
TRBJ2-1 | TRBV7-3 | CASSPQPNYNEQFF
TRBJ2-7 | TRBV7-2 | CASRENSYEQYF
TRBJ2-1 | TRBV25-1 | CASQLAGIYNEQFF
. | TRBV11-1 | CASSVRDRGVYEQYF
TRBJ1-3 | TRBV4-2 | CASSQEWAHGNTIYF
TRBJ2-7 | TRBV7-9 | CASSLSGLHEQYF
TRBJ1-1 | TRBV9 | CASSPTQGASTEAFF
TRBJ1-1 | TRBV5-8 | CASSFTGSTEAFF
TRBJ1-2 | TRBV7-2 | CASSLNVQGGGYTF
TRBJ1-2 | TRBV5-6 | CASSLKGGRILYGYTF
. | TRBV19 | CASSVGRGEQYF
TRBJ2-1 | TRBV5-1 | CASSLRGGSDNEQFF
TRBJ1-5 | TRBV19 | CASNLLGGPQPQHF
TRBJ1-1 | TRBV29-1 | CSVEAGGRTEAFF
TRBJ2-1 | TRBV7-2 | CASSLQTGDEQFF
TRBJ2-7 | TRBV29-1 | CSVRPGDYEQYF
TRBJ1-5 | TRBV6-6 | CASTDWGYQPQHF
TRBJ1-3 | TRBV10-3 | CAISDAGQVGSGNTIYF
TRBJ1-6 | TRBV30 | CAWSSAPMVPLHF
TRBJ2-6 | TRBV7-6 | CASSSRTGSGANVLTF
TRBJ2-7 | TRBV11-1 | CASSLAGGPQGEQYF
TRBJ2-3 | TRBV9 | CASSPGGQGLTDTQYF
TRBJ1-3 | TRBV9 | CASSVVRGSGNTIYF
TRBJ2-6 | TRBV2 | CASSRDWGILQGSSSGANVLTF
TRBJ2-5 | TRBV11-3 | CASSGGGGTQYF
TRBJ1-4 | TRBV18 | CASSVRSGANEKLFF
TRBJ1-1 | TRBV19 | CASSPGPTNTEAFF
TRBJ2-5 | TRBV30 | CAWSHPRTSGGRETQYF
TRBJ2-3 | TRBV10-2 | CASSEVGNADTQYF
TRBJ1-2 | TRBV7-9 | CASSLRWGQSGYTF
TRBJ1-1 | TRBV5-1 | CASSLDRDTEAFF
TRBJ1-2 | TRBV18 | CASSPGGAKYGYTF
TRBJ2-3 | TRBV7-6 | CASSPGRPSTDTQYF
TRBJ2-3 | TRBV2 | CASSGWGSADTQYF
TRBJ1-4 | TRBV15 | CATSRDSVGIGREKLFF
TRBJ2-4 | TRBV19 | CASRPGTGYIQYF
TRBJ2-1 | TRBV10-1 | CARTTTSSNEQFF
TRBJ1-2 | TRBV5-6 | CASSLAMGDGYTF
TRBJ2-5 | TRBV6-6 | CASAKLAGNQETQYF
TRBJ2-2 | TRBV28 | CASSLLPTSGRATGELFF
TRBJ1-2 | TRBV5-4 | CASSLELEVYTF
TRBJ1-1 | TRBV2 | CASSEDRGRGTEAFF
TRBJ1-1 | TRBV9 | CASSVGGSSLNTEAFF
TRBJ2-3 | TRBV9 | CASSNRQSDTQYF
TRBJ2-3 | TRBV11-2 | CASSRTMGGVPDTQYF